A single TCR beta chain is shown here with its context. Source study methods: Amplification from reference gene primers served as the basis for estimated nucleated cell counts. Sequencing was performed with immunoSEQ multiplex PCR; in TCRdb, only in-frame clones are kept and a portion is missing. V, J and clone size reflect that table, while D and trimming were determined from the DNA. The data show more than 300,000 clones, around 90% seen once. This entry is derived from a study of blood T cell repertoires in COVID-19. Study overall: Acute and convalescent COVID-19 specimens originated in the United States, Italy and Spain.

The material sequenced was peripheral blood. This receptor was obtained from a woman between 18 and 29 years old who had recovered from COVID-19.

As DNA, the CDR3 is TGTGCCAGCAGTCCGACTGCCCCGGAGACCCAGTACTTC. Amino acid sequence: CASSPTAPETQYF. The chain joins TRBV28 to TRBJ2-5; D remains unclear. Trimming pared 5 bases from V and 5 bases from J, leaving 12 bases between. The CDR3 runs to 13 residues. From germline, CDR1 is MDHEN and CDR2 SYDVKM.